The rows below give T cell receptor beta chains drawn from one sample of a study of cytomegalovirus exposure and HLA in healthy donors. Libraries were prepared by immunoSEQ multiplex PCR; TCRdb keeps only in-frame clonotypes and omits some of them. This sample has about 180,000 clones, with 84% found just once. The material sequenced was PBMCs. The source is a girl aged 10-17 years in good health and CMV-seropositive. The CDR3 runs from the conserved cysteine through the conserved F or W. Fields, in order: J gene, clone size, D gene, V gene, CDR3 protein, CDR3 DNA. The D gene is left open where the match is weak. For some rows the clone size is stated as once, few or many, or as a class when expanded; others skip it.

j_call: TRBJ1-5; clone_size: NA; d_call: NA; v_call: TRBV9; cdr3_aa: CASSPQGGQPQHF; cdr3_nt: TGTGCCAGCAGCCCCCAGGGAGGTCAGCCCCAGCATTTT
j_call: TRBJ1-2; clone_size: NA; d_call: NA; v_call: TRBV18; cdr3_aa: CASSLNRVYGIFNYGYTF; cdr3_nt: TGTGCCAGCTCACTGAACAGGGTATACGGAATATTCAACTATGGCTACACCTTC
j_call: TRBJ2-3; clone_size: NA; d_call: TRBD1; v_call: TRBV6-6; cdr3_aa: CASSWDRVADTQYF; cdr3_nt: TGTGCCAGCAGTTGGGACAGGGTGGCAGATACGCAGTATTTT
j_call: TRBJ1-2; clone_size: NA; d_call: TRBD1; v_call: TRBV7-9; cdr3_aa: CASSPTTGINYGYTF; cdr3_nt: TGTGCCAGCAGCCCCACGACAGGGATCAACTATGGCTACACCTTC
j_call: TRBJ1-2; clone_size: once; d_call: NA; v_call: TRBV7-2; cdr3_aa: CASSLDGTNYGYTF; cdr3_nt: TGTGCCAGCAGCTTAGATGGCACTAACTATGGCTACACCTTC
j_call: TRBJ1-2; clone_size: NA; d_call: NA; v_call: TRBV7-9; cdr3_aa: CASSSRRQGDGYTF; cdr3_nt: TGTGCCAGCAGCTCTAGAAGGCAGGGCGATGGCTACACCTTC
j_call: TRBJ2-1; clone_size: NA; d_call: TRBD2; v_call: TRBV2; cdr3_aa: CASRPGTSGHNEQFF; cdr3_nt: TGTGCCAGCAGGCCCGGGACTAGCGGTCACAATGAGCAGTTCTTC
j_call: TRBJ1-4; clone_size: NA; d_call: NA; v_call: TRBV7-8; cdr3_aa: CASSLALGGGSGEKLFF; cdr3_nt: TGTGCCAGCAGCTTAGCGTTGGGTGGAGGGTCCGGTGAAAAACTGTTTTTT
j_call: TRBJ1-2; clone_size: NA; d_call: TRBD1; v_call: TRBV29-1; cdr3_aa: CSVGPGGFPPGRSGQGERRARDTF; cdr3_nt: TGCAGCGTTGGCCCCGGAGGATTCCCGCCAGGCCGATCGGGACAGGGAGAGCGTCGCGCTAGGGACACCTTC
j_call: TRBJ1-1; clone_size: few; d_call: NA; v_call: TRBV5-1; cdr3_aa: CASSFVASGGNTEAFF; cdr3_nt: TGCGCCAGCAGCTTTGTAGCTTCGGGGGGCAACACTGAAGCTTTCTTT
j_call: TRBJ2-7; clone_size: NA; d_call: NA; v_call: TRBV18; cdr3_aa: CASSPRVPYEQYF; cdr3_nt: TGTGCCAGCTCACCGCGGGTTCCCTACGAGCAGTACTTC
j_call: TRBJ2-1; clone_size: NA; d_call: NA; v_call: TRBV7-3; cdr3_aa: CASSFGSWGSEQFF; cdr3_nt: TGTGCCAGCAGCTTCGGCAGCTGGGGCTCTGAGCAGTTCTTC
j_call: TRBJ2-1; clone_size: NA; d_call: NA; v_call: TRBV11-2; cdr3_aa: CASSFWYGAGEQFF; cdr3_nt: TGTGCCAGCAGCTTTTGGTATGGGGCCGGTGAGCAGTTCTTC
j_call: TRBJ1-2; clone_size: NA; d_call: NA; v_call: TRBV5-6; cdr3_aa: CASSPRALINYGYTF; cdr3_nt: TGTGCCAGCAGCCCCAGGGCTCTCATAAACTATGGCTACACCTTC
j_call: TRBJ1-1; clone_size: NA; d_call: NA; v_call: TRBV5-1; cdr3_aa: CATSEGQMNTEAFF; cdr3_nt: TGCGCCACCTCTGAGGGACAAATGAACACTGAAGCTTTCTTT
j_call: TRBJ1-2; clone_size: NA; d_call: TRBD1; v_call: TRBV29-1; cdr3_aa: CSVVGDRASGYTF; cdr3_nt: TGCAGCGTTGTAGGGGACAGGGCCTCTGGCTACACCTTC
j_call: TRBJ2-2; clone_size: NA; d_call: TRBD1; v_call: TRBV15; cdr3_aa: CATSGDRVNTGELFF; cdr3_nt: TGTGCCACCAGCGGAGACAGGGTAAACACCGGGGAGCTGTTTTTT
j_call: TRBJ1-5; clone_size: NA; d_call: NA; v_call: TRBV27; cdr3_aa: CASSLRPIGNQPQHF; cdr3_nt: TGTGCCAGCAGTTTGAGGCCCATCGGCAATCAGCCCCAGCATTTT
j_call: TRBJ1-1; clone_size: NA; d_call: NA; v_call: TRBV30; cdr3_aa: CAWRKSAEATEAFF; cdr3_nt: TGTGCCTGGAGAAAGTCGGCGGAGGCCACTGAAGCTTTCTTT
j_call: TRBJ2-2; clone_size: few; d_call: TRBD2; v_call: TRBV5-4; cdr3_aa: CAISLGGDGTGELFF; cdr3_nt: TGTGCCATCTCCTTGGGGGGGGACGGCACCGGGGAGCTGTTTTTT
j_call: TRBJ2-1; clone_size: NA; d_call: TRBD2; v_call: TRBV4-1; cdr3_aa: CASSLGLAGDSYNEQFF; cdr3_nt: TGCGCCAGCAGCCTGGGACTAGCGGGGGACTCCTACAATGAGCAGTTCTTC
j_call: TRBJ1-1; clone_size: NA; d_call: NA; v_call: TRBV5-6; cdr3_aa: CASSLLRGGPEAFF; cdr3_nt: TGTGCCAGCAGCCTCCTCCGGGGGGGACCTGAAGCTTTCTTT